The entry below gives a single T cell receptor (beta chain) sequence along with its context. Its specificity is not known. Germline V CDR1 and CDR2: DFQATT, SNEGSKA (reference sequence). This CDR3 contains 13 residues. The V end was cut by 3 bases, the J end by 6 bases, with 9 bases between. TCR beta VDJ and CDR3 profiles were obtained from a genomic DNA template. TCRdb independently ran MiXCR on the reads; one entry per CDR3 protein. Of a few hundred thousand distinct CDR3 sequences in the sample, about 59% are singletons; the top ten hold roughly 29%. The data were taken from a study of CD8+CD57+ T cells in acquired aplastic anemia. Study as a whole: Across the sorted CD4+ and CD8+ cells, DNA amounts averaged approximately 3.1 ug. On average, healthy donors gave around 9.9 million reads for CD4+ cells. Findings and caveats of the study: About 30 CD8+ CDR3 sequences occurred in both the patients and the controls.

Source material: sorted CD4+, CD8+, or CD8+CD57+ T cells (not recorded which) from PBMCs. The receptor was derived from a human donor in good health. The chain employs TRBV20-1 and TRBJ1-6, with D perhaps TRBD1 (5 bases). The CDR3, as DNA: TGCAGTGCTAGTATCCAGGGTAATTCACCCCTCCACTTT. Its protein is CSASIQGNSPLHF.